This section outlines one TCR beta chain sequence together with its context. Its antigen remains unidentified. This specimen belongs to a study of cytomegalovirus exposure and HLA in healthy donors. Findings and caveats of the study: A few chains linked to CMV were shown in vitro to be specific for CMV antigens. Researchers reported in a later analysis that a missense DCLRE1C variant was tied to TCR beta V- and J-gene trimming.

Donors sampled were nominally healthy, though unrecorded immune exposures were likely. Primers for the PCR totalled 60 Vbeta and 13 Jbeta. Per the study methods: In a later analysis, the count reached some 88 million unique TCR beta chains, with 8.5 million to 14 million shared. Libraries were prepared by immunoSEQ multiplex PCR; TCRdb keeps only in-frame clonotypes and omits some of them. D and trimming come from the DNA, and the V and J calls and clone size come from that table. This sample has tens of thousands of clones, with about 80% found just once. CDR1 is SGHVS and CDR2 is FNYEAQ in the germline V gene. Trimming took 2 bases from V and 4 from J, leaving 12 bases between them. The CDR3 is 15 amino acids.

This TCR was recovered from a male donor in good health and CMV-seronegative. V is TRBV7-6 and J is TRBJ2-1, with a tentative D call TRBD1 (5 bases). The sample taken for sequencing was PBMCs. CDR3 region: CASSLQGHRYNEQFF. CDR3 bases: TGTGCCAGCAGCTTACAGGGTCATAGGTACAATGAGCAGTTCTTC.